Shown below are 25 T cell receptor beta chains from a single sample sequenced in a study of regulatory T cells in long-lasting Graves disease. Building the TCR beta libraries relied on iRepertoire HTBI primers, and CDR3 regions underwent Arm-PCR. Each CDR3 protein is one row after TCRdb ran MiXCR on the multiplex PCR reads. The table has 400,000 or so distinct CDR3 sequences, less than 25% seen once. Time point given: persistent/refractory GD, antithyroid drugs over 5 years with positive TRAb. RNA from PBMCs was the source of the TCR library. The source was peripheral blood mononuclear cells (PBMCs), collected when the disease was refractory, from a patient treated with antithyroid drugs. These receptors came from a female donor with Graves disease.

This clonotype was seen repeatedly, ten times or more. This chain connects TRBV15 to TRBJ1-5; D is uncertain. The germline V and J ends were trimmed by 0 bases and 5 bases, with 5 bases remaining between them. The CDR3 is 13 residues long. CDR1 is LNHNV, CDR2 YYDKDF, per germline (reference sequence). CDR3 protein: CATSRERDQPQHF. The CDR3 DNA sequence: TGTGCCACCAGCAGAGAAAGGGATCAGCCCCAGCATTTT.

This clonotype was seen at least ten times. The CDR3 spells CASSPLRGYSPLHF. In DNA, the CDR3 is TGTGCCAGCAGCCCCTTGCGGGGGTATTCACCCCTCCACTTT. The rearrangement joins TRBV12-3 or TRBV12-4 to TRBJ1-6; D is perhaps TRBD1 (5 bases). This CDR3 is built from 14 residues. The V end was cut by 6 bases, the J end by 8 bases, with 14 bases between.

V gene TRBV18 combines with J gene TRBJ2-5; D may be TRBD2 (5 bases). The CDR3 contains 14 residues. V gave up 3 bases and J gave up 5 bases, with 13 bases separating them. Germline lookup yields CDR1 KGHSH and CDR2 LQKENI. The CDR3 sequence is CASSPGRGYETQYF. CDR3 in DNA: TGTGCCAGCTCACCTGGTCGGGGATACGAGACCCAGTACTTC.

This clonotype came up many times. The CDR3 is CASSQVGTNYGYTF. The CDR3 bases are TGTGCCAGCAGCCAAGTTGGAACGAACTATGGCTACACCTTC. The rearrangement links TRBV3-1 to TRBJ1-2; D is unresolved. CDR1 is LGHDT and CDR2 is YNNKEL in the germline V gene (reference sequence). The CDR3 is made up of 14 amino acids. V lost 1 base to trimming and J lost 2 bases, with 8 bases between them.

The sample holds many counts of this clonotype. This chain joins TRBV20-1 and TRBJ1-6; D may be TRBD1 (5 bases). The CDR3 totals 14 residues. V lost 0 bases and J 7 bases, leaving 10 bases between the germline ends. The germline V gene has CDR1 DFQATT and CDR2 SNEGSKA (reference sequence). The CDR3 is CSAREARDNSPLHF. The CDR3 nucleotides read TGCAGTGCTAGAGAAGCTCGGGACAATTCACCCCTCCACTTT.

This clonotype was found many times. The V gene is TRBV28, the J gene TRBJ2-7; D remains ambiguous. Trimming left V 3 bases short and J 0 bases short, with 9 bases between. The germline gives CDR1 MDHEN, CDR2 SYDVKM. CDR3 length equals 14 residues. CDR3 residues: CASSFPPSSYEQYF. As DNA, the CDR3 is TGTGCCAGCAGTTTCCCACCGAGCTCCTACGAGCAGTACTTC.

The sample holds a few counts of this clonotype. The chain recombines TRBV7-9 with TRBJ2-3; 10 nucleotides match TRBD2. Looked up from germline, CDR1 is SEHNR and CDR2 is FQNEAQ (reference sequence). The CDR3 runs 15 residues. After removal of 5 bases from V and 2 bases from J, the junction contained 4 bases not matched to a gene. The CDR3 loop is CASSKTSGNTDTQYF. In nucleotides, the CDR3 is TGTGCCAGCAGCAAAACTAGCGGGAACACAGATACGCAGTATTTT.

This clonotype was seen just once. This sequence may be a read error, since a much larger clone differs from it by one base. This chain links TRBV28 with TRBJ2-5; 7 nucleotides agree with TRBD1. The CDR3 totals 14 residues. Per germline, CDR1 MDHEN and CDR2 SYDVKM. The V and J ends lost 6 bases and 4 bases, in that order; junction bases with no gene match: 8. Written as DNA, the CDR3 is TGTGCCAGCAGATTTCAGGGGGAAGGAGAGACCCAGTACTTC. Translating it yields CASRFQGEGETQYF.

With respect to this clonotype: With a much larger clone just one base away, this may be a read error. The J gene is TRBJ1-1, the V gene TRBV6-2 or TRBV6-3; D is unclear. Trimming took 6 bases from V and 4 from J, leaving 9 bases between them. From germline, CDR1 is MNHEY and CDR2 SVGEGT. The CDR3 runs 12 residues. CDR3 DNA sequence: TGTGCCAGCAGGGACGGGAGCACTGAAGCTTTCTTT. Translation: CASRDGSTEAFF.

This clonotype occurred many times. The chain recombines TRBV2 with TRBJ1-1, with 11 bases that match TRBD1. Germline V gene lookup returns CDR1 SNHLY and CDR2 FYNNEI. V lost 7 bases and J lost 5; bases outside the gene matches: 9. This CDR3 comprises 15 residues. DNA for the CDR3: TGTGCCAGCACGATCGCGGGACAGGGGGATACTGAAGCTTTCTTT. Residues: CASTIAGQGDTEAFF.

This clonotype was seen repeatedly, ten times or more. The genes are TRBV12-3 or TRBV12-4 and TRBJ1-1; D remains ambiguous. Trimming removed 5 bases from V and 0 bases from J, with 13 bases in between. The CDR3 is 15 residues long. The CDR3 nucleotides read TGTGCCAGCAGTGCCGACGGTCTAATGAACACTGAAGCTTTCTTT. Translation: CASSADGLMNTEAFF.

The V gene is TRBV29-1, the J gene TRBJ2-2; 7 bases map to TRBD2. The CDR3 consists of 14 residues. V dropped 5 bases and J dropped 0; count of bases not matched to a gene: 3. Germline values: CDR1 SQVTM, CDR2 ANQGSEA. The CDR3 sequence is CSVLGGANTGELFF. For the CDR3, the DNA is TGCAGCGTTCTGGGGGGGGCGAACACCGGGGAGCTGTTTTTT.

This clonotype was seen more than once but under ten times. This chain connects TRBV12-3 or TRBV12-4 to TRBJ1-5; a weak D match, TRBD1 (5 bases). Between the trimmed V and J ends, which lost 3 bases and 1 base, there was a span of 10 bases. The CDR3 totals 15 residues. Here the CDR3 DNA reads TGTGCCAGCAGTTTTCGGAGGGGAAGCAATCAGCCCCAGCATTTT. This translates into CASSFRRGSNQPQHF.

The V gene is TRBV7-3, the J gene TRBJ2-2, with D perhaps matching TRBD1 (5 bases). Germline V CDR1 and CDR2: SGHTA, FQGTGA. There are 15 residues in the CDR3. V lost 1 base and J 4 bases, leaving 10 bases between the germline ends. The CDR3 reads CASSLKGQSTGELFF. The CDR3 region has the DNA TGTGCCAGCAGCTTAAAGGGGCAGAGCACCGGGGAGCTGTTTTTT.

This clonotype showed up many times. The chain has TRBV20-1 and TRBJ2-7; D is possibly TRBD1 (6 bases). The CDR3 is 14 amino acids. Germline V gene lookup returns CDR1 DFQATT and CDR2 SNEGSKA (reference sequence). The V end was cut by 0 bases, the J end by 3 bases, with 12 bases between. The CDR3: CSARDLQGFYEQYF. The CDR3 region has the DNA TGCAGTGCTAGAGATTTACAGGGATTCTACGAGCAGTACTTC.

This clonotype was detected a few times. The chain uses TRBV5-5 and TRBJ2-3, with D possibly matching TRBD1 (6 bases). V lost 4 bases to trimming and J lost 2 bases, with 11 bases between them. This CDR3 contains 14 residues. CDR1 is SGHKS and CDR2 is YYEKEE in the germline V gene (reference sequence). CDR3 sequence (DNA): TGTGCCAGCAGCCGGCCAGGGGACACAGATACGCAGTATTTT. It specifies CASSRPGDTDTQYF.

About this clonotype itself: A much larger clonotype is one base distant, so this may be a read error. CDR3 DNA: TGTGCCAGCGGTATCGGCAATCAGTCCCAGCATTTT. Translation gives CASGIGNQSQHF. This chain connects TRBV12-3 or TRBV12-4 to TRBJ1-5, with no clear D. The CDR3 has 12 residues.

The DNA of the CDR3 is TGTGCCAGCAGGGGCGCCCGTATCGGGGAGCTGTTTTTT. As protein: CASRGARIGELFF. J is TRBJ2-2 and V is TRBV12-3 or TRBV12-4, with D uncertain. The V gene lost 6 bases and the J gene lost 7 bases, with 12 bases spanning the gap. The CDR3 loop spans 13 amino acids.

There are a few counts of this clonotype. This may stem from a read error, because a much larger clone lies one nucleotide away. The rearrangement joins TRBV12-3 or TRBV12-4 to TRBJ1-4, with a weak D call TRBD1 (5 bases). Trimming cost V 5 bases and J 15 bases, with 16 bases left between them. This CDR3 comprises 12 residues. Here the CDR3 DNA reads TGTGCCAGCAGTCATCAAGCGAGGACATTGTTTTTT. Encoded protein: CASSHQARTLFF.

The chain joins TRBV20-1 to TRBJ2-1; TRBD2 matches 7 bases. The germline CDR1 and CDR2 sequences are DFQATT and SNEGSKA (reference sequence). Trimming at V came to 2 bases and at J to 4 bases, leaving 8 bases not matched to a gene. This CDR3 comprises 15 residues. CDR3 in DNA: TGCAGTGCTAGATCTTGGCGGGAGCGGTACAATGAGCAGTTCTTC. It is translated as CSARSWRERYNEQFF.

This clonotype has a handful of counts. This sequence joins TRBV7-2 and TRBJ2-2, with no clear D. The CDR3 has 15 amino acids. Per the germline V gene, CDR1 is SGHTA and CDR2 is FQGNSA. V was clipped by 1 base and J by 0 bases, with 6 bases between them. The CDR3 DNA reads TGTGCCAGCAGCTTAGGCAGCCCGAACACCGGGGAGCTGTTTTTT. Protein product: CASSLGSPNTGELFF. Combining the CDR3 with reference TRBV7-2 and TRBJ2-2 gives the whole variable domain GAGVSQSPSNKVTEKGKDVELRCDPISGHTALYWYRQSLGQGLEFLIYFQGNSAPDKSGLPSDRFSAERTGGSVSTLTIQRTQQEDSAVYLCASSLGSPNTGELFFGEGSRLTVL.

This clonotype was observed at least ten times. The rearrangement links TRBV7-2 to TRBJ2-5; perhaps TRBD1 as D (6 bases). The CDR3 runs 15 residues. Germline CDR1 is SGHTA and CDR2 is FQGNSA. V lost 5 bases and J lost 2, with 15 bases in between. The CDR3 loop is CASSRQASTQETQYF. The CDR3 region has the DNA TGTGCCAGCAGCCGACAGGCATCGACTCAAGAGACCCAGTACTTC.

This clonotype was seen at least ten times. The chain couples TRBV12-3 or TRBV12-4 to TRBJ1-5; weak D call: TRBD1 (5 bases). Trimming removed 4 bases at V and 6 bases at J, with 28 bases between. The CDR3 spans 19 residues. The CDR3 DNA reads TGTGCCAGCAGTTCACTGCGGGCAGGGCCTATGCCGGTAGGTCAGCCCCAGCATTTT. It yields the protein CASSSLRAGPMPVGQPQHF.

The chain carries TRBV6-1 and TRBJ2-7, with 8 bases that match TRBD2. This CDR3 region has 15 residues. Unmatched junction bases numbered 10, after V lost 6 bases and J lost 3 bases. Per germline, CDR1 MNHNS and CDR2 SASEGT. The CDR3 sequence: CASSDGVAGFYEQYF. CDR3 coding DNA: TGTGCCAGCAGCGACGGAGTAGCGGGATTCTACGAGCAGTACTTC.

The J gene is TRBJ2-3, the V gene TRBV12-3 or TRBV12-4; D is ambiguous. V was trimmed by 6 bases and J by 5 bases, leaving 15 bases between them. The CDR3 runs to 14 residues. CDR3 DNA sequence: TGTGCCAGCAGCACGGCCGCCGTTGGAGATACGCAGTATTTT. Amino acid sequence: CASSTAAVGDTQYF.